This TCR beta chain was observed in a study of cytomegalovirus exposure and HLA in healthy donors. The study's findings and limits: The availability of immune exposure information extended only to CMV serostatus.

V was clipped by 0 bases and J by 0 bases, with 7 bases between them. From germline, CDR1 is SGDLS and CDR2 YYNGEE. This CDR3 region has 15 residues. Points on this clone: The antigen remains unidentified.

Vbeta (60) and Jbeta (13) primers were used in the PCR. TCRdb keeps only in-frame clones here, not all; method: immunoSEQ multiplex PCR. The sample includes about 110,000 clones, 73% of them seen just once. The chain uses TRBV9 and TRBJ2-1; no clear D. This clonotype was sampled from a man aged 25-40 years in good health and CMV-seronegative. Sequenced sample: PBMCs. CDR3 in amino acids: CASSVGYSSYNEQFF. The CDR3 nucleotides read TGTGCCAGCAGCGTAGGGTATAGCTCCTACAATGAGCAGTTCTTC.